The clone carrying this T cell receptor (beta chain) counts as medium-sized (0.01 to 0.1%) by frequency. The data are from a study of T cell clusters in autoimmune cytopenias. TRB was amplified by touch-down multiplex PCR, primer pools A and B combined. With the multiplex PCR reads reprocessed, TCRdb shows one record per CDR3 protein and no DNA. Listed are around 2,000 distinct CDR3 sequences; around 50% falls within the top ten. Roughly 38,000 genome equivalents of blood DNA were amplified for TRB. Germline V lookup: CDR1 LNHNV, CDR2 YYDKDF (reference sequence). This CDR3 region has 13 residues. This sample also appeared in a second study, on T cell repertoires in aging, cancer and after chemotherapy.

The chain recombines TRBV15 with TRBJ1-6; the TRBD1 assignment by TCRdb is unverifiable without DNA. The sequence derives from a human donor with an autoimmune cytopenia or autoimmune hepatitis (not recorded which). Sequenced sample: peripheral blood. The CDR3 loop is CATSRPGLSPLHF.